This TCR beta chain was profiled in a study of blood T cell repertoires in COVID-19. Germline-derived CDR1 and CDR2 are SGHAT and FQNNGV. The V end lost 2 bases, the J end lost 4 bases, and 14 bases lay between the germline ends. The CDR3 extends over 15 amino acids. The protocol was immunoSEQ multiplex PCR, while the TCRdb copy is restricted to in-frame clones and leaves out a portion. The sample yields some 500,000 clones, roughly 90% seen once. The sequenced sample was PBMCs or T cells enriched from blood (not recorded which). This TCR derives from a woman in her forties who had recovered from COVID-19. The V and J genes are TRBV11-2 and TRBJ1-1; a possible D gene is TRBD1 (6 bases). DNA of the CDR3: TGTGCCAGCAGCTTAACAACAGGGCTGGGCACTGAAGCTTTCTTT. As protein: CASSLTTGLGTEAFF.